The subject of this entry is one TCR beta chain. Its matching antigen is unknown. This CDR3 has 15 residues. Germline V gives CDR1 DFQATT, CDR2 SNEGSKA (reference sequence). The data stem from a study of T cells expressing NK-cell markers. Study summary: From sorted CD3+CD56+NKG2C+, CD3+CD56+NKG2C- and CD3+CD56-NKG2C+ T cells came the TCR beta repertoires. One of eight sequenced donors was HCMV-seronegative; the other seven were seropositive. Study-level points and caveats: In several donors, dominant clonotypes made up roughly 25-60.1% of CD3+CD56-NKG2C+ cells.

5'RACE template switching with UMIs generated TCR beta cDNA. Reanalyzing the 5' RACE reads, TCRdb keeps one entry per CDR3 protein, without DNA. This listing includes roughly 450,000 distinct CDR3 sequences. Sequenced material: blood T cells: a sorted CD56 or NKG2C T cell subset, CD4+ or CD8+ T cells, or bulk PBMC T cells (not recorded which). The chain couples TRBV20-1 to TRBJ2-3; TCRdb returns TRBD1, unconfirmable since there is no DNA. The clonotype originates from a woman aged 50 to 60 in good health. The CDR3: CSAYPPVSSTDTQYF.